This TCR beta chain emerged from a study of CD8 T cells in Susac syndrome. When the RNA was reverse transcribed, random hexamers were used with an input of 0.5 to 1 ug. Using its own MiXCR run on the immunoSEQ multiplex PCR reads, TCRdb lists one record per CDR3 protein. There are over 100,000 distinct CDR3 sequences in the sample; over 90% occur only once, and less than 0.15% lies in the top ten. Sequencing of TCR beta, carried out with a high-throughput approach, was applied to CD8+ and CD4+ T cells from the blood. After removal of 3 bases from V and 8 bases from J, the junction contained 8 bases not matched to a gene. Germline-derived CDR1 and CDR2 are SGHRS and YFSETQ. This CDR3 comprises 17 residues.

What was sequenced was CD4+ T cells from PBMCs. The receptor's source is a human donor with Susac syndrome. The rearrangement links TRBV5-1 to TRBJ2-1; the match to TRBD2 covers 16 bases. The chain's CDR3 is CASSSGLAGGPRDEQFF. In nucleotides, the CDR3 is TGCGCCAGCAGCTCGGGACTAGCGGGAGGGCCCAGGGATGAGCAGTTCTTC.